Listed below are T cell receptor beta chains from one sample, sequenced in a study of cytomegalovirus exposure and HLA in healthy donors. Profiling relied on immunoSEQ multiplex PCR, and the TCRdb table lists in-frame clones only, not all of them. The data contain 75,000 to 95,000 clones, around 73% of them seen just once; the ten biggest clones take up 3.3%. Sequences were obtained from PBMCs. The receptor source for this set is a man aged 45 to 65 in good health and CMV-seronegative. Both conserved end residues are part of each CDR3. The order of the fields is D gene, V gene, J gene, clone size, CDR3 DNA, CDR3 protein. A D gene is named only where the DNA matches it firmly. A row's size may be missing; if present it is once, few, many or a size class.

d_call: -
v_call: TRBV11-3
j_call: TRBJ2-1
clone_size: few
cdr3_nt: TGTGCCAGCAGCCTCCATATAAGCGGGGAGCAGTTCTTC
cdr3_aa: CASSLHISGEQFF

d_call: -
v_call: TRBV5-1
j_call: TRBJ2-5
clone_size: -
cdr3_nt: TGCGCCAGCAGCCGACTAGGAGAGACCCAGTACTTC
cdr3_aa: CASSRLGETQYF

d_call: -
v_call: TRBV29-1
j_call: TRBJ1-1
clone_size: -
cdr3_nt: TGCAGCGTTGATTTCCGGGGGTTCAGGAACACTGAAGCTTTCTTT
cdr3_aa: CSVDFRGFRNTEAFF

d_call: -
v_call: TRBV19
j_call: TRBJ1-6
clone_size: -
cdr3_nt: TGTGCCAGTGAGGGAGTCAATTCACCCCTCCACTTT
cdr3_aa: CASEGVNSPLHF

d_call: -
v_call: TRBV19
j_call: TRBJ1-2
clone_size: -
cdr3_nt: TGTGCCACCTCGTCTAACTATGGCTACACCTTC
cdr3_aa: CATSSNYGYTF

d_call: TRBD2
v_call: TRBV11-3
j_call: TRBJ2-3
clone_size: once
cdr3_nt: TGTGCCAGCAGCCCAGGGACTAGCGGCCTCACAGATACGCAGTATTTT
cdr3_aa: CASSPGTSGLTDTQYF

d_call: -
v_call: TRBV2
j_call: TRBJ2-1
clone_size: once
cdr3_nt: TGTGCCAGCAGTGAGGGGCGAAGTGAGCAGTTCTTC
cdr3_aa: CASSEGRSEQFF

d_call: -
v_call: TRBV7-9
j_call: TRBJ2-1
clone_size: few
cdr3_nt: TGTGCCAGCAGCTTAGGTGGGGCGCGCGGTGAGCAGTTCTTC
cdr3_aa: CASSLGGARGEQFF

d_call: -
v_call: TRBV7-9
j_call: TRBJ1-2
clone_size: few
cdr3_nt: TGTGCCAGCAGCTTTATAGCAGGGGTCCAGTATGGCTACACCTTC
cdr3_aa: CASSFIAGVQYGYTF

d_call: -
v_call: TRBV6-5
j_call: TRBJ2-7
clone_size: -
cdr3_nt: TGTGCCAGCAGCCCGAGGGCGGGGAACGAGCAGTACTTC
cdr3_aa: CASSPRAGNEQYF

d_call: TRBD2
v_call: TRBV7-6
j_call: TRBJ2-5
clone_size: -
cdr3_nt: TGTGCCAGCAGCTCCGGAACGGCTAGCGGGGGGGAGACCCAGTACTTC
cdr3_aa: CASSSGTASGGETQYF

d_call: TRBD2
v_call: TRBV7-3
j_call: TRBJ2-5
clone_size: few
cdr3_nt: TGTGCCAGCAGCGGCGGGGGACGAGAGACCCAGTACTTC
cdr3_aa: CASSGGGRETQYF

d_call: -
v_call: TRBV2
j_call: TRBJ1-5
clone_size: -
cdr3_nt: TGTGCCAGCAGTGAACCATTAACACCCCAGCATTTT
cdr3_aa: CASSEPLTPQHF

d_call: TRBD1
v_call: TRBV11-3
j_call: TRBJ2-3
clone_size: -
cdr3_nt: TGTGCCAGCAGCCCGGACAGGGGGCTTACAGATACGCAGTATTTT
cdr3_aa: CASSPDRGLTDTQYF

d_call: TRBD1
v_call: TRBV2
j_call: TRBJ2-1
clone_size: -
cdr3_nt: TGTGCCAGCAGTTTAGGACAGGGGGACGATGAGCAGTTCTTC
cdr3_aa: CASSLGQGDDEQFF

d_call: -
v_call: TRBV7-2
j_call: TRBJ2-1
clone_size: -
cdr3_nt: TGTGCCAGCAGCTTAGCTTCCGGAGGGTATCGGCGATACAATGAGCAGTTCTTC
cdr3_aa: CASSLASGGYRRYNEQFF

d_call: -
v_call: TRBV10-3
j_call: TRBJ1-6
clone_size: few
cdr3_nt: TGTGCCATCAGTGACGGGTATTCACCCCTCCACTTT
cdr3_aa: CAISDGYSPLHF